One TCR beta chain is described in this entry. The sample carries other DNA sequences with the same CDR3. The data were taken from a study of shared clonotypes between healthy human individuals. Positive CCR7 selection of CD45RO-negative cells yielded the naive CD8 cells, and terminally differentiated effector memory CD45RA+ cells were excluded. The germline gives CDR1 SGHAT, CDR2 FQNNGV. The ends were cut back, 1 base at V and 4 bases at J, with 8 bases in the middle. The CDR3 consists of 13 residues. Some clones are missing from TCRdb's copy, which holds only in-frame ones; the method was immunoSEQ multiplex PCR. The sample shows 1.5 million to 2.5 million clones, about 94% of them seen only once.

The genes are TRBV11-2 and TRBJ2-7; D is ambiguous. Sequenced input: naive CD8+ T cells sorted from blood. The clonotype was recovered from a man aged 18 to 29 in good health. In nucleotides, the CDR3 is TGTGCCAGCAGCTTAGTAGGTGGGTACGAGCAGTACTTC. As protein: CASSLVGGYEQYF.